This passage covers 21 T cell receptor beta chains from one sample sequenced in a study of blood T cell repertoires in COVID-19. Some clones are missing from TCRdb's copy, which holds only in-frame ones; the method was immunoSEQ multiplex PCR. Seen here are 200,000 to 250,000 clones, about 90% observed once, and the top ten hold 12%. The material sequenced was peripheral blood. These receptors originate from a woman aged 18-35 years who had recovered from COVID-19.

This rearrangement joins TRBV27 to TRBJ2-7, with a possible D match to TRBD1 (6 bases). Trimming stripped 5 bases from V and 5 bases from J, with 10 bases between. This CDR3 has 12 residues. The germline V gene has CDR1 MNHEY and CDR2 SMNVEV (reference sequence). In DNA, the CDR3 is TGTGCCAGCAGTACAGGGAATAACGAGCAGTACTTC. It translates to CASSTGNNEQYF.

The rearrangement uses TRBV27 and TRBJ2-7; 7 bases are a match to TRBD2. Germline V gene data show CDR1 as MNHEY and CDR2 as SMNVEV (reference sequence). Trimming took 3 bases from V and 2 from J; bases not matched to a gene: 4. The CDR3 extends over 14 amino acids. For the CDR3, the DNA is TGTGCCAGCAGTTTGTCTAGCGGAACCTACGAGCAGTACTTC. Translating gives CASSLSSGTYEQYF.

The chain uses TRBV5-1 and TRBJ1-2; D unresolved. Trimming removed 4 bases at V and 8 bases at J, with 18 bases between. The CDR3 length is 14 residues. From germline, CDR1 is SGHRS and CDR2 YFSETQ. In DNA, the CDR3 is TGCGCCAGCAGCCGAGAGCGGGCCATGGGCGGCTACACCTTC. Its translation is CASSRERAMGGYTF.

There are a few counts of this clone. The V gene is TRBV6-4, the J gene TRBJ1-1, with D hard to call. Germline CDR1 MRHNA, CDR2 SNTAGT. This CDR3 comprises 13 residues. Deletions cut 5 bases from V and 2 bases from J, with 9 bases between. CDR3 nucleotides: TGTGCCAGCAGTTCCGACTTAAACACTGAAGCTTTCTTT. Translation: CASSSDLNTEAFF.

J is TRBJ2-7 and V is TRBV4-2; 11 positions agree with TRBD2. CDR3 length: 15 amino acids. Trimming cost V 1 base and J 4 bases; bases outside gene matches: 3. Germline CDR1 and CDR2: LGHNA and YNFKEQ. CDR3 loop: CASSQGLAGQYEQYF. The CDR3, as DNA: TGTGCCAGCAGCCAAGGACTAGCGGGACAGTACGAGCAGTACTTC.

This sequence joins TRBV29-1 and TRBJ2-1; the D gene is possibly TRBD2 (6 bases). The length of the CDR3 is 14 residues. The germline gives CDR1 SQVTM, CDR2 ANQGSEA. The V end was cut by 6 bases, the J end by 6 bases, with 18 bases between. CDR3 sequence reads: CSVGLLNAGNEQFF. The CDR3 DNA is TGCAGCGTGGGACTCCTCAATGCAGGCAATGAGCAGTTCTTC.

The chain is built from TRBV19 and TRBJ1-1, with D unresolved. Germline CDR1 reads LNHDA; CDR2 reads SQIVND (reference sequence). V lost 4 bases to trimming and J lost 5 bases, with 8 bases between them. The CDR3 runs 12 residues. CDR3 sequence: CASSTRRTEAFF. The DNA for the CDR3 is TGTGCCAGTAGTACCCGTCGGACTGAAGCTTTCTTT. The whole variable domain, remainder taken from reference TRBV19 and TRBJ1-1, is DGGITQSPKYLFRKEGQNVTLSCEQNLNHDAMYWYRQDPGQGLRLIYYSQIVNDFQKGDIAEGYSVSREKKESFPLTVTSAQKNPTAFYLCASSTRRTEAFFGQGTRLTVV.

The genes are TRBV9 and TRBJ1-2; no reliable D call. Trimming took off 0 bases at V and 3 bases at J, with 6 bases between the two ends. The CDR3 has 13 residues. From germline, CDR1 is SGDLS and CDR2 YYNGEE. The CDR3 nucleotides are TGTGCCAGCAGCGTAGGCGGTGACTATGGCTACACCTTC. It codes for CASSVGGDYGYTF.

CDR3 nucleotides: TGTGCCACCAGCAGAGATGGAGGGACAGGGGGCAGAGGGGCCAAAAACATTCAGTACTTC. It encodes CATSRDGGTGGRGAKNIQYF. The chain couples TRBV15 to TRBJ2-4; TRBD1 matches at 12 bases. The CDR3 spans 20 residues. From germline, CDR1 is LNHNV and CDR2 YYDKDF (reference sequence). Losses at the gene ends were 0 bases for V and 1 base for J; bases not matched to a gene: 10.

V is TRBV7-2 and J is TRBJ2-3; 8 nucleotides line up with TRBD2. The V and J ends lost 3 bases and 5 bases, in that order; junction bases with no gene match: 4. The CDR3 contains 14 residues. Germline values: CDR1 SGHTA, CDR2 FQGNSA. CDR3 region: CASSLASGQDTQYF. In DNA, the CDR3 is TGTGCCAGCAGCTTGGCTAGCGGGCAAGATACGCAGTATTTT.

The chain combines TRBV5-6 with TRBJ1-1; unclear D gene. Germline lookup yields CDR1 SGHDT and CDR2 YYEEEE. CDR3 length: 15 residues. V was clipped by 0 bases and J by 11 bases, with 20 bases between them. The CDR3, as DNA: TGTGCCAGCAGCTTGGGGCTGGGTGACATTGGCGCCGCTTTCTTT. As protein: CASSLGLGDIGAAFF.

The genes are TRBV14 and TRBJ1-2; D may be TRBD1 (5 bases). The CDR3 contains 13 residues. Trimming removed 2 bases at V and 10 bases at J, with 14 bases between. Germline CDR1 is SGHDN and CDR2 is FVKESK. Written as DNA, the CDR3 is TGTGCCAGCAGCCAACTGACAGATCCTGACTACACCTTC. Encoded protein: CASSQLTDPDYTF.

The chain employs TRBV5-1 and TRBJ2-3, with D maybe TRBD2 (5 bases). The germline V gene has CDR1 SGHRS and CDR2 YFSETQ. Deletions cut 0 bases from V and 3 bases from J, with 20 bases between. CDR3 length equals 18 residues. CDR3 sequence: CASSLVRNLVGGTDTQYF. CDR3 sequence (DNA): TGCGCCAGCAGCTTGGTTAGAAATCTGGTCGGAGGAACAGATACGCAGTATTTT.

This clone was seen just once. The chain uses TRBV5-6 and TRBJ1-6; TRBD1 matches at 10 bases. Unmatched junction bases numbered 3, after V lost 2 bases and J lost 7 bases. CDR3 length equals 15 residues. In germline, CDR1 is SGHDT, CDR2 YYEEEE. This chain's CDR3 is CASSLGTGVNSPLHF. The CDR3 DNA is TGTGCCAGCAGCTTAGGGACAGGGGTAAATTCACCCCTCCACTTT.

The sample holds one count of this clone. The chain links TRBV5-5 to TRBJ2-5, with TRBD2 identical over 10 bases. Germline-derived CDR1 and CDR2 are SGHKS and YYEKEE (reference sequence). V was clipped by 5 bases and J by 5 bases; unmatched bases: 18. This CDR3 comprises 18 residues. The CDR3 coding sequence is TGTGCCAGCAGTTTTCCGGGACTAGCGACGCAAAGCGGGGAGACCCAGTACTTC. Amino acids: CASSFPGLATQSGETQYF.

The CDR3 sequence is CASSQDQRGSQPQHF. As DNA, the CDR3 is TGTGCCAGCAGCCAAGATCAGAGAGGGAGTCAGCCCCAGCATTTT. The V and J genes are TRBV3-1 (or the pseudogene TRBV3-2) and TRBJ1-5, with no clear D. Trimming removed 0 bases from V and 6 bases from J, with 12 bases in between. Germline CDR1 LGHDT, CDR2 YNNKEL (reference sequence). The CDR3 consists of 15 residues.

The chain couples TRBV9 to TRBJ2-3; TRBD1 matches at 7 bases. The CDR3 runs to 15 residues. V lost 0 bases and J lost 6; bases outside the gene matches: 7. Germline V lookup: CDR1 SGDLS, CDR2 YYNGEE. This chain's CDR3 is CASSVEGQPWDTQYF. The DNA of the CDR3 is TGTGCCAGCAGCGTAGAGGGACAGCCTTGGGATACGCAGTATTTT.

The chain is built from TRBV24-1 and TRBJ2-2, with D tentatively TRBD2 (6 bases). CDR3 size: 14 residues. Trimming took 9 bases from V and 2 from J, leaving 12 bases between them. Germline CDR1 KGHDR, CDR2 SFDVKD. CDR3 protein: CATGGSLNTGELFF. Written as DNA, the CDR3 is TGTGCCACCGGAGGGAGCCTAAACACCGGGGAGCTGTTTTTT.

For this clone: The germline gene is not matched at one end of the junction; a read error may be the cause. V usage is TRBV7-2 and J usage is TRBJ2-7; the match to TRBD1 covers 11 bases. This CDR3 comprises 15 residues. Per the germline V gene, CDR1 is SGHTA and CDR2 is FQGNSA. CDR3 nucleotide sequence: TGTGCCAGCAGCGTAGCCGGGACAGGGGGATACGAGCAGTACTTC. This encodes CASSVAGTGGYEQYF.

The V and J genes are TRBV6-5 and TRBJ2-7; D uncertain. CDR1 and CDR2 (germline): MNHEY, SVGAGI. The CDR3 covers 15 residues. V lost 0 bases and J lost 2, with 11 bases in between. The CDR3 DNA sequence: TGTGCCAGCAGTTACTCCGTTCACCGAGCCTACGAGCAGTACTTC. Amino acids: CASSYSVHRAYEQYF.

In its sample, this clone was seen a few times. The gene calls are TRBV28 and TRBJ2-7, with 8 bases matching TRBD1. Germline CDR1 is MDHEN and CDR2 is SYDVKM. The CDR3 runs to 12 residues. The CDR3 loop is CAAGQGNYEQYF. In DNA, the CDR3 is TGTGCGGCCGGACAGGGAAACTACGAGCAGTACTTC.